These 21 T cell receptor beta chains share one sample of origin, sequenced in a study of post-analysis software for immune sequencing data. Sequencing libraries made from TCR beta cDNA carried unique molecular identifiers. TCRdb reprocessed the PCR reads via MiXCR and lists one record per CDR3 protein. The table records hundreds of thousands of distinct CDR3 sequences, less than 35% of them present only once. No antigen is known for these receptors. Study-level results: Four to six TRBV segments, including TRBV5-6, TRBV5-1 and TRBV20-1, were more frequent in patients than controls.

The sequencing input was blood. These receptors came from a girl between 5 and 17 years old with multiple sclerosis.

V and J are TRBV9 and TRBJ2-3, with D tentatively TRBD2 (5 bases). V was cut by 0 bases and J by 1 base, with 21 bases left in between. The CDR3 has 19 amino acids. Germline values: CDR1 SGDLS, CDR2 YYNGEE. The CDR3 nucleotides read TGTGCCAGCAGCGTAGCTTGGCGGGCAGGCTCTTCAGGCACAGATACGCAGTATTTT. Amino acids: CASSVAWRAGSSGTDTQYF.

Only a few counts were recorded for this clonotype. The J gene is TRBJ2-7, the V gene TRBV20-1; D may be TRBD2 (9 bases). With the DNA end fitting TRBJ2-5 better, the J assignment may be wrong. This CDR3 spans 16 amino acids. The germline CDR1 and CDR2 sequences are DFQATT and SNEGSKA (reference sequence). In DNA, the CDR3 is TGCAGTGCTAGAGATCCTAGCGGGACAGGCGGGGAGACCCAGTACTTC. Its protein product is CSARDPSGTGGETQYF.

The V call is TRBV24-1, the J call TRBJ2-5; TRBD1 or TRBD2 may be the D gene (5 bases each). The CDR3 is 14 residues long. Trimming pared 3 bases from V and 11 bases from J, leaving 18 bases between. CDR1 is KGHDR and CDR2 is SFDVKD in the germline V gene. The CDR3 sequence: CATSDAADRDGQYF. DNA of the CDR3: TGTGCCACCAGTGATGCGGCGGATAGGGACGGGCAGTACTTC.

The V call is TRBV6-2 or TRBV6-3, the J call TRBJ2-3; 7 bases agree with TRBD1. The CDR3 consists of 15 residues. Germline-derived CDR1 and CDR2 are MNHEY and SVGEGT. The V gene end was trimmed by 1 base and the J gene end by 9 bases; junction bases not matched to a gene: 10. CDR3 amino acids: CASSYYLPQGMTQYF. The CDR3 region has the DNA TGTGCCAGCAGTTACTATCTCCCACAGGGGATGACGCAGTATTTT.

This rearrangement joins TRBV2 to TRBJ1-1, with no clear D. This CDR3 contains 15 residues. Germline V lookup: CDR1 SNHLY, CDR2 FYNNEI. V gave up 4 bases and J gave up 10 bases, with 22 bases separating them. DNA of the CDR3: TGTGCCAGCAGTGGGGTACACATAGGGAGGGTAACAGCTTTCTTT. Its translation: CASSGVHIGRVTAFF.

The CDR3 sequence is CASSLTPRNEQFF. CDR3 bases: TGTGCCAGCAGTTTGACCCCTCGGAATGAGCAGTTCTTC. The J gene is TRBJ2-1, the V gene TRBV28; no firm D call. CDR1 and CDR2 (germline): MDHEN, SYDVKM. The CDR3 consists of 13 residues. Trimming cost V 3 bases and J 7 bases, with 10 bases left between them. The variable domain in full, completed from reference TRBV28 and TRBJ2-1, reads DVKVTQSSRYLVKRTGEKVFLECVQDMDHENMFWYRQDPGLGLRLIYFSYDVKMKEKGDIPEGYSVSREKKERFSLILESASTNQTSMYLCASSLTPRNEQFFGPGTRLTVL.

The rearrangement joins TRBV2 to TRBJ1-5; a possible D gene is TRBD1 (6 bases). The germline gives CDR1 SNHLY, CDR2 FYNNEI. The ends were cut back, 5 bases at V and 5 bases at J, with 13 bases in the middle. There are 14 residues in the CDR3. The CDR3 DNA sequence: TGTGCCAGCAGTCCCCGGGGGCCGGATCAGCCCCAGCATTTT. This gives the protein CASSPRGPDQPQHF.

This chain joins TRBV28 and TRBJ2-3; D ambiguous. CDR3 length equals 14 residues. V gave up 4 bases and J gave up 4 bases, with 12 bases separating them. The germline CDR1 and CDR2 sequences are MDHEN and SYDVKM. The CDR3 loop reads CASSSSEAPDTQYF. The CDR3 DNA reads as TGTGCCAGCAGTTCGAGCGAGGCGCCAGATACGCAGTATTTT.

As to this clonotype: Its ends do not fully match the called genes, so a read error is possible. The rearrangement uses TRBV6-1 and TRBJ2-7; D remains unclear. CDR1 is MNHNS and CDR2 is SASEGT in the germline V gene. This CDR3 has 13 residues. CDR3 protein: CASKAPASYEEYF. CDR3 DNA: TGTGCCAGCAAGGCCCCAGCCTCCTACGAGGAGTACTTC.

This clonotype turned up a few times. The chain uses TRBV7-2 and TRBJ2-7, with D possibly being TRBD1 (6 bases). The CDR3 sequence is 15 residues long. Germline CDR1 reads SGHTA; CDR2 reads FQGNSA. V lost 5 bases and J 6 bases, leaving 20 bases between the germline ends. The CDR3 DNA is TGTGCCAGCAGCCGAGACGGGACAAAAGGGGCCGAGCAGTACTTC. This encodes CASSRDGTKGAEQYF.

This chain uses TRBV3-1 with TRBJ1-2, with 8 positions matching TRBD1. CDR1 and CDR2 from the germline V gene are LGHDT and YNNKEL (reference sequence). There are 14 residues in the CDR3. Germline trimming cut 6 bases from V and 3 bases from J; bases unmatched to any gene: 6. In nucleotides, the CDR3 is TGTGCCAGCAGACTCGGACAGGGTGACTATGGCTACACCTTC. Amino acids: CASRLGQGDYGYTF.

The chain joins TRBV6-2 or TRBV6-3 to TRBJ2-7; D unclear. The CDR3 runs to 16 residues. Trimming took off 3 bases at V and 1 base at J, with 16 bases between the two ends. CDR1 and CDR2 (germline): MNHEY, SVGEGT. CDR3 sequence reads: CASSYITVAPSYEQYF. Here the CDR3 DNA reads TGTGCCAGCAGTTATATAACCGTTGCGCCATCCTACGAGCAGTACTTC.

This clonotype was seen a handful of times. CDR3 loop: CASSLTTGSTEQYF. The CDR3 DNA is TGTGCCAGCAGTCTAACGACAGGATCCACCGAGCAGTACTTC. J is TRBJ2-7 and V is TRBV28, with a possible D match to TRBD1 (6 bases). The V gene lost 5 bases and the J gene lost 6 bases, with 17 bases spanning the gap. The CDR3 sequence is 14 residues long. Germline assignment: CDR1 MDHEN and CDR2 SYDVKM.

This chain uses TRBV5-1 with TRBJ2-5; D unclear. In germline, CDR1 is SGHRS, CDR2 YFSETQ. The ends were cut back, 4 bases at V and 0 bases at J, with 22 bases in the middle. CDR3 size: 18 residues. The CDR3 reads CASSPALGRRFYQETQYF. CDR3 nucleotide sequence: TGCGCCAGCAGCCCGGCGCTAGGGCGGAGATTTTACCAAGAGACCCAGTACTTC.

This clonotype has only a few counts. The chain is built from TRBV27 and TRBJ2-7; 11 bases map to TRBD2. Germline-derived CDR1 and CDR2 are MNHEY and SMNVEV (reference sequence). Unmatched junction bases numbered 3, after V lost 6 bases and J lost 2 bases. The CDR3 loop spans 14 amino acids. Here the CDR3 DNA reads TGTGCCAGCAGAAGACTAGCGGGGCCCTACGAGCAGTACTTC. Its translation: CASRRLAGPYEQYF.

The V call is TRBV6-4, the J call TRBJ1-5, with D possibly TRBD1 on 5 matching bases. V was cut by 6 bases and J by 1 base, with 10 bases left in between. The length of the CDR3 is 14 residues. Looked up from germline, CDR1 is MRHNA and CDR2 is SNTAGT. CDR3 coding DNA: TGTGCCAGCAGCCCCGAGGGGAGCAATCAGCCCCAGCATTTT. Amino acids: CASSPEGSNQPQHF.

The table lists this clonotype with a few counts. The chain is built from TRBV7-2 and TRBJ1-2; D is unclear. V dropped 10 bases and J dropped 2 bases, with 20 bases sitting between them. The CDR3 spans 15 residues. Germline V CDR1 and CDR2: SGHTA, FQGNSA. The CDR3 reads CATESGRRLNYGYTF. The DNA of the CDR3 is TGTGCCACTGAATCGGGCAGGCGTTTAAACTATGGCTACACCTTC.

This clonotype has a handful of counts. This rearrangement joins TRBV15 to TRBJ2-7; D not resolved. This CDR3 spans 13 amino acids. Between the trimmed V and J ends, which lost 2 bases and 3 bases, there was a span of 8 bases. Germline-derived CDR1 and CDR2 are LNHNV and YYDKDF (reference sequence). The CDR3 protein is CATSRRRGYEQYF. The CDR3 DNA sequence: TGTGCCACCAGCAGACGGCGAGGCTACGAGCAGTACTTC.

This rearrangement joins TRBV19 to TRBJ2-1, with 9 bases fitting TRBD2. The CDR3 length is 16 residues. V was pared by 4 bases and J by 9 bases, with 13 bases of the junction left unmatched. The germline V gene encodes CDR1 LNHDA and CDR2 SQIVND (reference sequence). Here the CDR3 DNA reads TGTGCCAGTAGTAGCCACTCAGCGGGAGGTAGAGGTGAGCAGTTCTTC. Amino acids: CASSSHSAGGRGEQFF.

The chain joins TRBV29-1 to TRBJ2-5; unclear D gene. The CDR3 has 12 amino acids. Between the trimmed V and J ends, which lost 1 base and 2 bases, there was a span of 5 bases. Germline loops: CDR1 SQVTM, CDR2 ANQGSEA. As DNA, the CDR3 is TGCAGCGTTGAAGGCTCGCAAGAGACCCAGTACTTC. It yields the protein CSVEGSQETQYF.

This clonotype was recorded many times. The genes are TRBV7-2 and TRBJ2-3; TRBD1 is a possible D gene (5 bases). The CDR3 has 15 amino acids. CDR1 SGHTA and CDR2 FQGNSA come from the germline V gene. V lost 3 bases to trimming and J lost 0 bases, with 10 bases between them. The CDR3 here is CASSLWGSSTDTQYF. For the CDR3, the DNA is TGTGCCAGCAGCTTGTGGGGCTCTAGCACAGATACGCAGTATTTT.